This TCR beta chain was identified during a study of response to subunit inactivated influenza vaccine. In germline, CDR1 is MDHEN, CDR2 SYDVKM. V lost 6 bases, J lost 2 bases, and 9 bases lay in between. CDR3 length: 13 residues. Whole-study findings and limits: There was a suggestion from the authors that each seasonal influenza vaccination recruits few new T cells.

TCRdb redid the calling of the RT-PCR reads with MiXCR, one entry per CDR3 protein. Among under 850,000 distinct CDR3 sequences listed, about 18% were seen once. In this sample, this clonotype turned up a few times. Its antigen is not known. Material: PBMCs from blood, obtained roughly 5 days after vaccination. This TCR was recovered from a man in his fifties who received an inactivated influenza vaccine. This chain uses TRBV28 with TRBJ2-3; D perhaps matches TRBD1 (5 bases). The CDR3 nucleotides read TGTGCCAGCAGCGACAGCAACACAGATACGCAGTATTTT. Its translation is CASSDSNTDTQYF.